The 11 T cell receptor beta chains in this list originate from one sample, sequenced in a study of T cell responses to AZD1222 COVID-19 vaccine. Sequencing was performed with immunoSEQ multiplex PCR; in TCRdb, only in-frame clones are kept and a portion is missing. Of about 120,000 clones in the sample, about nine tenths were seen once. Sequencing was performed on peripheral blood, taken on day 0 of AZD1222 vaccination. The receptors shown here come from an adult in good health.

The J gene is TRBJ1-3, the V gene TRBV5-1, with D maybe TRBD1 (5 bases). This CDR3 is built from 16 residues. V lost 0 bases and J 0 bases, leaving 10 bases between the germline ends. Germline V gives CDR1 SGHRS, CDR2 YFSETQ. Here the CDR3 DNA reads TGCGCCAGCAGCTTGGGAGGGGTTTACTCTGGAAACACCATATATTTT. Translated: CASSLGGVYSGNTIYF. The full variable domain, with the rest looked up from reference TRBV5-1 and TRBJ1-3, is KAGVTQTPRYLIKTRGQQVTLSCSPISGHRSVSWYQQTPGQGLQFLFEYFSETQRNKGNFPGRFSGRQFSNSRSEMNVSTLELGDSALYLCASSLGGVYSGNTIYFGEGSWLTVV.

This clone was detected only once. CDR3 nucleotide sequence: TGTGCCAGCAGCTTAGCAGCGGGTGGGTACGAGCAGTACTTC. It specifies CASSLAAGGYEQYF. This rearrangement joins TRBV7-9 to TRBJ2-7; tentative D call: TRBD2 (6 bases). The CDR3 is 14 residues long. Per germline, CDR1 SEHNR and CDR2 FQNEAQ (reference sequence). Trimming left V 0 bases short and J 4 bases short, with 10 bases between.

The CDR3 here is CASSLGTGNYGYTF. The CDR3 bases are TGTGCCAGCAGCTTAGGGACAGGGAACTATGGCTACACCTTC. The chain is built from TRBV11-2 and TRBJ1-2; 8 positions match TRBD1. Germline V gives CDR1 SGHAT, CDR2 FQNNGV. Unmatched junction bases numbered 0, after V lost 1 base and J lost 2 bases. The CDR3 consists of 14 residues.

The V and J genes are TRBV2 and TRBJ2-5; no definite D call. V was trimmed by 6 bases and J by 5 bases, leaving 16 bases between them. This CDR3 has 14 residues. The germline gives CDR1 SNHLY, CDR2 FYNNEI. The CDR3 bases are TGTGCCAGCAGCAAAGAAACGCCTGGGGAGACCCAGTACTTC. The encoded protein is CASSKETPGETQYF.

The chain carries TRBV10-1 and TRBJ2-1; D call uncertain. The V gene lost 0 bases and the J gene lost 4 bases, with 7 bases spanning the gap. Germline V CDR1 and CDR2: WNHNN, SYGVQD (reference sequence). The CDR3 totals 14 residues. DNA of the CDR3: TGCGCCAGCAGTGAGTCCGCAGGATACAATGAGCAGTTCTTC. Amino acid sequence: CASSESAGYNEQFF.

This clone has just one count. The chain links TRBV7-8 to TRBJ1-2; D is uncertain. Germline-derived CDR1 and CDR2 are SGHVS and FQNEAQ. The CDR3 contains 14 residues. Trimming took off 5 bases at V and 0 bases at J, with 10 bases between the two ends. CDR3 protein: CASSQDRPNYGYTF. The CDR3 coding sequence is TGTGCCAGCAGCCAGGACCGGCCTAACTATGGCTACACCTTC.

The chain carries TRBV5-1 and TRBJ1-4, with 9 bases identical to TRBD1. From germline, CDR1 is SGHRS and CDR2 YFSETQ. Trimming cost V 4 bases and J 2 bases; bases outside gene matches: 3. This CDR3 has 15 amino acids. CDR3 sequence reads: CASSPTGGTNEKLFF. In nucleotides, the CDR3 is TGCGCCAGCAGCCCCACAGGGGGCACTAATGAAAAACTGTTTTTT.

This chain uses TRBV30 with TRBJ1-1, with 7 bases matching TRBD1. The ends lost 8 bases at V and 1 base at J; junction bases unmatched: 7. The CDR3 covers 13 residues. The germline V gene has CDR1 GTSNPN and CDR2 SVGIG (reference sequence). The CDR3 DNA sequence: TGTGCCCATGAAGGGACAGCGAACACTGAAGCTTTCTTT. Encoded protein: CAHEGTANTEAFF. Looking up the rest from reference TRBV30 and TRBJ1-1 gives the full variable domain: SQTIHQWPATLVQPVGSPLSLECTVEGTSNPNLYWYRQAAGRGLQLLFYSVGIGQISSEVPQNLSASRPQDRQFILSSKKLLLSDSGFYLCAHEGTANTEAFFGQGTRLTVV.

The chain uses TRBV13 and TRBJ2-7; TRBD1 might be the D (6 bases). Germline values: CDR1 PRHDT, CDR2 FYEKMQ (reference sequence). This CDR3 has 13 residues. Trimming pared 2 bases from V and 2 bases from J, leaving 7 bases between. CDR3 protein: CASSLQGTYEQYF. For the CDR3, the DNA is TGTGCCAGCAGCTTACAGGGGACCTACGAGCAGTACTTC.

The chain employs TRBV11-2 and TRBJ2-3; maybe TRBD2 (6 bases). The V gene's germline CDR1 is SGHAT and CDR2 FQNNGV. Trimming removed 1 base from V and 7 bases from J, with 12 bases in between. The CDR3 loop spans 14 amino acids. This CDR3 reads CASSLGRAGNTQYF. In DNA, the CDR3 is TGTGCCAGCAGCTTAGGGAGGGCGGGAAATACGCAGTATTTT.

This chain uses TRBV30 with TRBJ1-2; perhaps TRBD1 as D (6 bases). V was cut by 1 base and J by 4 bases, with 13 bases left in between. This CDR3 spans 14 amino acids. From germline, CDR1 is GTSNPN and CDR2 SVGIG (reference sequence). CDR3 residues: CAWSEQGAAYGYTF. CDR3 nucleotide sequence: TGTGCCTGGAGTGAACAGGGCGCGGCCTATGGCTACACCTTC.